A single sample gave rise to the 5 T cell receptor beta chains below, sequenced in a study of human T cells and chemical hapten exposure. Via MiXCR, TCRdb re-called the RACE reads, giving one row per CDR3 protein. Among about 250,000 distinct CDR3 sequences listed, over 7.5% were seen once. The time point denotes: pre-sensitization, week 0. The treatment: therapeutic diphenylcyclopropenone sensitization with weekly scalp DPC. This specimen consisted of whole blood, obtained in connection with sensitization to the hapten diphenylcyclopropenone (DPC). The receptors come from a man aged 18 to 29 with alopecia areata. Some clones in this sample may be carry-over from other donors' samples.

Ten or more counts support this clonotype. The chain joins TRBV9 to TRBJ2-5, with 14 bases fitting TRBD2. Trimming at V came to 4 bases and at J to 1 base, leaving 3 bases not matched to a gene. Germline CDR1 reads SGDLS; CDR2 reads YYNGEE. This CDR3 contains 16 residues. The chain's CDR3 is CASSPGLAGGQETQYF. The CDR3 bases are TGTGCCAGCAGCCCAGGACTAGCGGGGGGCCAAGAGACCCAGTACTTC.

The chain combines TRBV5-1 with TRBJ2-1; TRBD2 is a possible D gene (7 bases). From germline, CDR1 is SGHRS and CDR2 YFSETQ. This CDR3 has 14 amino acids. V was pared by 0 bases and J by 15 bases, with 19 bases between. CDR3 sequence reads: CASSLASAGAFSFF. CDR3 in DNA: TGCGCCAGCAGCTTGGCCTCGGCGGGGGCCTTTTCGTTCTTC.

This clonotype was detected only a few times. The V call is TRBV12-3 or TRBV12-4, the J call TRBJ1-6; D perhaps matches TRBD1 (6 bases). The V and J ends lost 4 bases and 9 bases respectively, with 16 bases between them. CDR3 size: 15 residues. In nucleotides, the CDR3 is TGTGCCAGCAGTTACAACAGGGAAAGGAGTTCACCCCTCCACTTT. Translated, it gives CASSYNRERSSPLHF.

The chain joins TRBV9 to TRBJ2-5, with 9 bases that match TRBD2. This CDR3 region has 17 residues. V shed 3 bases, J shed 1 base, and the junction held 10 bases outside the gene matches. Per germline, CDR1 SGDLS and CDR2 YYNGEE. CDR3 bases: TGTGCCAGCAGCGACGGAGATAGCGGGGGCCGCCAAGAGACCCAGTACTTC. Its protein is CASSDGDSGGRQETQYF.

The sample holds a few counts of this clonotype. This rearrangement joins TRBV4-2 to TRBJ1-2, with a weak D call TRBD1 (5 bases). The CDR3 runs 16 residues. Germline CDR1 is LGHNA and CDR2 is YNFKEQ. V gave up 1 base and J gave up 2 bases, with 14 bases separating them. CDR3 bases: TGTGCCAGCAGCCAAGTCGGAGCAGGGCAAAACTATGGCTACACCTTC. Translating gives CASSQVGAGQNYGYTF.